This entry lists 18 T cell receptor beta chains sequenced from one sample in a study of blood T cell repertoires in COVID-19. This table comes from immunoSEQ multiplex PCR, and its TCRdb copy is limited to in-frame clones, with some not included. The sample includes roughly 72,000 clones, 75% to 85% seen only once; the top ten take less than 6%. Sequences were obtained from peripheral blood. The receptors derive from a woman older than 75 with active or convalescent COVID-19.

The chain joins TRBV6-2 or TRBV6-3 to TRBJ2-1; 7 nucleotides agree with TRBD2. Losses at the gene ends were 0 bases for V and 1 base for J; bases not matched to a gene: 3. CDR1 and CDR2 from the germline V gene are MNHEY and SVGEGT. The CDR3 runs 16 residues. The CDR3 is CASSYSSAGSYNEQFF. CDR3 coding DNA: TGTGCCAGCAGTTACTCTTCAGCGGGATCCTACAATGAGCAGTTCTTC.

The V and J genes are TRBV6-2 or TRBV6-3 and TRBJ2-3; TRBD1 is a possible D gene (6 bases). Germline V gene data show CDR1 as MNHEY and CDR2 as SVGEGT. Trimming shortened V by 2 bases and J by 5 bases, and 11 bases separated the two germline ends. This CDR3 spans 14 amino acids. The CDR3 DNA is TGTGCCAGCAGTTACCGGCAGGGGTTAGATACGCAGTATTTT. This gives the protein CASSYRQGLDTQYF.

This chain uses TRBV10-2 with TRBJ1-2; TRBD1 might be the D (5 bases). The CDR3 covers 12 residues. Trimming left V 6 bases short and J 4 bases short, with 9 bases between. Germline V lookup: CDR1 WSHSY, CDR2 SAAADI. CDR3 coding DNA: TGCGCCAGCAGAGCGGGACTCTATGGCTACACCTTC. It translates to CASRAGLYGYTF.

The chain is built from TRBV6-6 and TRBJ1-4; 7 nucleotides match TRBD1. CDR3 size: 14 residues. With V trimmed by 6 bases and J by 6 bases, 7 bases remained unmatched. The germline gives CDR1 MNHNY, CDR2 SVGAGI (reference sequence). This CDR3 reads CASSQGGGYEKLFF. The CDR3 nucleotides read TGTGCCAGCAGCCAAGGAGGGGGCTATGAAAAACTGTTTTTT.

This clone was observed a handful of times. This chain connects TRBV7-6 to TRBJ1-5; D uncertain. The CDR3 covers 15 residues. The V gene's germline CDR1 is SGHVS and CDR2 FNYEAQ. The V end was cut by 1 base, the J end by 0 bases, with 7 bases between. The CDR3 loop reads CASSLESVSNQPQHF. CDR3 bases: TGTGCCAGCAGCTTAGAGTCGGTTAGCAATCAGCCCCAGCATTTT.

This chain uses TRBV5-6 with TRBJ1-5, with D tentatively TRBD1 (6 bases). This CDR3 has 13 residues. Per the germline V gene, CDR1 is SGHDT and CDR2 is YYEEEE. The V end lost 3 bases, the J end lost 5 bases, and 9 bases lay between the germline ends. CDR3 amino acids: CASSYRTDQPQHF. In DNA, the CDR3 is TGTGCCAGCAGCTACCGGACAGATCAGCCCCAGCATTTT.

V gene TRBV11-2 combines with J gene TRBJ2-1; 10 nucleotides match TRBD2. J gave up 8 bases and V 5 bases, and 6 bases lay outside the gene matches. Germline CDR1 SGHAT, CDR2 FQNNGV. The CDR3 runs 14 residues. The CDR3 DNA follows: TGTGCCAGCAGCCGGCTAGCGGGGGTACATGAGCAGTTCTTC. This gives the protein CASSRLAGVHEQFF.

V usage is TRBV7-8 and J usage is TRBJ1-3, with D uncertain. Trimming cost V 2 bases and J 0 bases, with 14 bases left between them. Germline V lookup: CDR1 SGHVS, CDR2 FQNEAQ. CDR3 length: 17 residues. The CDR3 protein is CASSLMMATLSGNTIYF. The DNA for the CDR3 is TGTGCCAGCAGCTTAATGATGGCAACCCTCTCTGGAAACACCATATATTTT.

The chain has TRBV4-1 and TRBJ2-5; D possibly corresponds to TRBD2 (6 bases). Germline CDR1 reads MGHRA; CDR2 reads YSYEKL. The CDR3 extends over 15 amino acids. Deletions cut 1 base from V and 4 bases from J, with 13 bases between. CDR3 coding DNA: TGCGCCAGCAGCCAAGTGGTTGGCGGGGTAGAGACCCAGTACTTC. This codes for CASSQVVGGVETQYF.

The V gene is TRBV3-1 (or the pseudogene TRBV3-2), the J gene TRBJ2-5, with 7 nucleotides matching TRBD2. The germline V gene has CDR1 LGHDT and CDR2 YNNKEL (reference sequence). The J segment lost 2 bases and the V segment lost 4 bases, leaving 10 bases of the junction unmatched. This CDR3 spans 16 amino acids. This chain's CDR3 is CASSLRTGTTQETQYF. The CDR3 region has the DNA TGTGCCAGCAGCCTCCGGACCGGGACTACACAAGAGACCCAGTACTTC.

This clone was counted a few times. V is TRBV28 and J is TRBJ2-1, with 12 positions matching TRBD2. The CDR3 is 21 residues long. Germline V gene sequence: CDR1 MDHEN, CDR2 SYDVKM. Unmatched junction bases numbered 18, after V lost 6 bases and J lost 0 bases. The CDR3 DNA follows: TGTGCCAGCAGCCTGGGACTAGCGGGCACTGGGGGCCCCCCCTCCTACAATGAGCAGTTCTTC. Residues: CASSLGLAGTGGPPSYNEQFF.

The chain has TRBV10-3 and TRBJ1-2; perhaps TRBD1 as D (5 bases). Germline V CDR1 and CDR2: ENHRY, SYGVKD. The CDR3 contains 13 residues. V gave up 8 bases and J gave up 1 base, with 11 bases separating them. Here the CDR3 reads CAIGRDLNYGYTF. The CDR3 DNA sequence: TGTGCCATCGGGCGGGACCTTAACTATGGCTACACCTTC.

J is TRBJ2-2 and V is TRBV24-1; D is undetermined. The V gene lost 8 bases and the J gene lost 3 bases, with 9 bases spanning the gap. Germline CDR1 KGHDR, CDR2 SFDVKD. This CDR3 contains 13 residues. CDR3 bases: TGTGCCACCATGACTCCCGACACCGGGGAGCTGTTTTTT. The encoded protein is CATMTPDTGELFF.

The chain couples TRBV7-2 to TRBJ1-5; tentatively, D is TRBD1 (6 bases). The CDR3 extends over 15 amino acids. The germline CDR1 and CDR2 sequences are SGHTA and FQGNSA. V dropped 4 bases and J dropped 6 bases, with 16 bases sitting between them. DNA of the CDR3: TGTGCCAGCAGCTCTCAAGGGGGTGGAGGTCAGCCCCAGCATTTT. It is translated as CASSSQGGGGQPQHF.

The CDR3 DNA reads TGCGCCAGCAGCTTACAGGGGACTTTCTCCTACGAGCAGTACTTC. It yields the protein CASSLQGTFSYEQYF. The V and J genes are TRBV5-1 and TRBJ2-7; a weak D match, TRBD1 (7 bases). Germline loops: CDR1 SGHRS, CDR2 YFSETQ. Trimming removed 2 bases from V and 0 bases from J, with 12 bases in between. The CDR3 runs 15 residues.

This chain connects TRBV7-6 to TRBJ2-5, with a possible D match to TRBD1 (7 bases). Germline loops: CDR1 SGHVS, CDR2 FNYEAQ. Trimming cost V 3 bases and J 5 bases, with 19 bases left between them. The CDR3 has 16 residues. CDR3 bases: TGTGCCAGCAGCTTGGCTGCGGGACCAGGGGGTGAGACCCAGTACTTC. This gives the protein CASSLAAGPGGETQYF.

The chain couples TRBV24-1 to TRBJ2-1, with a tentative D call TRBD1 (5 bases). This CDR3 has 11 residues. The ends were cut back, 7 bases at V and 9 bases at J, with 9 bases in the middle. Per the germline V gene, CDR1 is KGHDR and CDR2 is SFDVKD. CDR3 in amino acids: CATREGVEQFF. CDR3 nucleotides: TGTGCCACCAGAGAAGGGGTTGAGCAGTTCTTC.

This clone was seen only once. The chain links TRBV14 to TRBJ2-1; TRBD2 matches 11 bases. Germline-derived CDR1 and CDR2 are SGHDN and FVKESK. J lost 10 bases, V lost 3 bases, and 8 bases had no gene match. The CDR3 consists of 15 residues. CDR3 DNA: TGTGCCAGCAGCCATAGCGGGAGGGTAATTCGCGAGCAGTTCTTC. This translates into CASSHSGRVIREQFF.